These T cell receptor beta chains were read from a single sample in a study of T cell responses to AZD1222 COVID-19 vaccine. Some clones are missing from TCRdb's copy, which holds only in-frame ones; the method was immunoSEQ multiplex PCR. The table shows 95,000 to 150,000 clones, with about 91% occurring only once. The material sequenced was peripheral blood, taken on day 0 of AZD1222 vaccination. The receptors derive from an adult in good health. The CDR3 runs from the conserved cysteine through the conserved F or W. The D gene is left open where the match is weak. Size values are once, few and many counts, or a class for expanded clones, and some rows have none.

D	V	size	J	DNA	CDR3
.	TRBV6-5	.	TRBJ2-5	TGTGCCAGCAGTAATAGCGGAACCTGGGGAGAGACCCAGTACTTC	CASSNSGTWGETQYF
.	TRBV7-9	.	TRBJ1-2	TGTGCCAGCAGCCCCCGTAAGAATGGCTACACCTTC	CASSPRKNGYTF
TRBD1	TRBV5-1	once	TRBJ1-2	TGCGCCAGCAGCGCGGGGACAGGGGGGTTCGACGGCTACACCTTC	CASSAGTGGFDGYTF
.	TRBV3-1/TRBV3-2	once	TRBJ1-1	TGTGCCAGCAGCCTCCGGGAAGCTACTGAAGCTTTCTTT	CASSLREATEAFF
.	TRBV20-1	.	TRBJ1-1	TGCAGTGCTAGGCACAAGACTGAAGCTTTCTTT	CSARHKTEAFF
.	TRBV5-5	.	TRBJ1-2	TGTGCCAGCAGCTCCACCCACTATGGCTACACCTTC	CASSSTHYGYTF
.	TRBV7-9	.	TRBJ1-1	TGTGCCAGCAGCCCCCGTTTTACGGATTTGAACACTGAAGCTTTCTTT	CASSPRFTDLNTEAFF
.	TRBV5-1	.	TRBJ1-5	TGCGCCAGCAGCCCGGACGGGATCCTATATCAGCCCCAGCATTTT	CASSPDGILYQPQHF
.	TRBV10-3	.	TRBJ1-6	TGTGCCATCAGATCAGCCCCCAATTCACCCCTCCACTTT	CAIRSAPNSPLHF
.	TRBV6-5	.	TRBJ1-1	TGTGCCAGCAGTTACGCGGACCCTGTGGCGAACACTGAAGCTTTCTTT	CASSYADPVANTEAFF
.	TRBV18	.	TRBJ1-2	TGTGCCAGCTCACCTGAGTACCGGGTTGGGGATGGCTACACCTTC	CASSPEYRVGDGYTF
.	TRBV4-3	.	TRBJ1-1	TGCGCCAGCAGCCAAGATACGGACACTGAAGCTTTCTTT	CASSQDTDTEAFF
TRBD2	TRBV9	once	TRBJ2-7	TGTGCCAGCAGCGTAGGGCCAGCGGGGGGACTTACGTCCTACGAGCAGTACTTC	CASSVGPAGGLTSYEQYF
.	TRBV18	.	TRBJ1-4	TGTGCCAGCTCACCGCCGACCCCCTCTAATGAAAAACTGTTTTTT	CASSPPTPSNEKLFF
.	TRBV10-3	.	TRBJ2-2	TGTGCCATCAGTGAGGGGGGTCTACAGGGTCGAAACACCGGGGAGCTGTTTTTT	CAISEGGLQGRNTGELFF
.	TRBV11-3	.	TRBJ1-1	TGTGCCAGCAGCTTCTCTGGGAGGACTGAAGCTTTCTTT	CASSFSGRTEAFF
TRBD2	TRBV7-9	.	TRBJ2-1	TGTGCCAGCAGCTTAGGACTAGCGGGAGCAGTGCCCTACAATGAGCAGTTCTTC	CASSLGLAGAVPYNEQFF
.	TRBV7-9	.	TRBJ1-2	TGTGCCAGCAGCTTACCGCAACGGGAGGTCTATGGCTACACCTTC	CASSLPQREVYGYTF
.	TRBV7-2	.	TRBJ1-1	TGTGCCAGCAGCCTCAACAGGAACACTGAAGCTTTCTTT	CASSLNRNTEAFF
TRBD1	TRBV14	.	TRBJ2-7	TGTGCCAGCAGCCCCCCGACAGGGCGCTCTGAGCAGTACTTC	CASSPPTGRSEQYF
.	TRBV6-4	.	TRBJ1-1	TGTGCCAGCAGTGCCGCAGCGAACACTGAAGCTTTCTTT	CASSAAANTEAFF
.	TRBV7-9	.	TRBJ1-3	TGTGCCAGCAGGCAAAGGGTAGACACCATATATTTT	CASRQRVDTIYF
.	TRBV5-5	.	TRBJ2-1	TGTGCCAGCAGCTTGAATCACGGGCTGGGATCCTACAATGAGCAGTTCTTC	CASSLNHGLGSYNEQFF